This T cell receptor (beta chain) appears in the sequencing data of a study of blood T cell repertoires in COVID-19. The germline V gene encodes CDR1 SEHNR and CDR2 FQNEAQ (reference sequence). After removal of 5 bases from V and 3 bases from J, the junction contained 7 bases not matched to a gene. The CDR3 contains 15 residues. The table came from immunoSEQ multiplex PCR; TCRdb's copy has only in-frame clones and leaves some out. In the table there are some 28,000 clones, less than 80% of which are singletons. Specimen: peripheral blood. V usage is TRBV7-9 and J usage is TRBJ2-7; TRBD1 matches at 10 bases. The receptor's source is an older man with acute or convalescent COVID-19. CDR3 in amino acids: CASSPVTGGSYEQYF. The CDR3 nucleotides are TGTGCCAGCAGCCCTGTGACAGGGGGCAGCTACGAGCAGTACTTC.